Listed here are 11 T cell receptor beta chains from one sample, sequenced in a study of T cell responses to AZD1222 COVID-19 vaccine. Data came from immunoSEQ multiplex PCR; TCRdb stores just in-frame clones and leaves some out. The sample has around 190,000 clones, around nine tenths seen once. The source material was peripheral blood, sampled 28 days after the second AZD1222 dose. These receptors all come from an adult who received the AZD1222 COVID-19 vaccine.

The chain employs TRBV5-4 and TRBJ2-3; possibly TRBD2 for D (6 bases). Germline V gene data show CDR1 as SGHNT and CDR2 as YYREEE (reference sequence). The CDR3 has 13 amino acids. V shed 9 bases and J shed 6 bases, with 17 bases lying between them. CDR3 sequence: CAISGGERDTQYF. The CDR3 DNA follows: TGTGCCATTTCTGGCGGGGAAAGGGATACGCAGTATTTT.

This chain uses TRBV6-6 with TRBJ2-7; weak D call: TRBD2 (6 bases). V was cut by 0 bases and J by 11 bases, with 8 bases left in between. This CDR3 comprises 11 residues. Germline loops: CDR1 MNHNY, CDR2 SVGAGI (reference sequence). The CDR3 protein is CASSYSGTEYF. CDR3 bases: TGTGCCAGCAGTTACTCCGGGACTGAGTACTTC.

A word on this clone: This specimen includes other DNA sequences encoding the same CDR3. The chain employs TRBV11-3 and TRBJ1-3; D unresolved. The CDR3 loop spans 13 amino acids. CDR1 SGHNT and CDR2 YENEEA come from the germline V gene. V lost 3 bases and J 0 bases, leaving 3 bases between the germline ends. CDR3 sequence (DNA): TGTGCCAGCAGCTTGTCCTCTGGAAACACCATATATTTT. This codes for CASSLSSGNTIYF.

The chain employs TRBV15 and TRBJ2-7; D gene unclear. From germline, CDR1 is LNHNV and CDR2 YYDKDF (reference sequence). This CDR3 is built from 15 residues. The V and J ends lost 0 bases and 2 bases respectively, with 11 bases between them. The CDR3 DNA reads TGTGCCACCAGCAGAGATAGGAGTGGGGCCTACGAGCAGTACTTC. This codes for CATSRDRSGAYEQYF.

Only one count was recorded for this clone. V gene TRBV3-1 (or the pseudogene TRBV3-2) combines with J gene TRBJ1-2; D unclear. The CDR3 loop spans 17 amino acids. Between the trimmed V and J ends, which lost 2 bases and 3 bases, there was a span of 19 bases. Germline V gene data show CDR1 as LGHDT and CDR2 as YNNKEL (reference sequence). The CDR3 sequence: CASSQFSGVAAYYGYTF. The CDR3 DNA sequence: TGTGCCAGCAGCCAATTTTCCGGCGTGGCAGCTTACTATGGCTACACCTTC.

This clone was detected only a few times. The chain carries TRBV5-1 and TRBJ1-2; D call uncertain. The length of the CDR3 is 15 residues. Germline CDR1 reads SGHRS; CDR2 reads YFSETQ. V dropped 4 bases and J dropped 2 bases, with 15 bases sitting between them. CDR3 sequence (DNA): TGCGCCAGCAGCCCGGGTTTCGAGACCAACTATGGCTACACCTTC. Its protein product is CASSPGFETNYGYTF.

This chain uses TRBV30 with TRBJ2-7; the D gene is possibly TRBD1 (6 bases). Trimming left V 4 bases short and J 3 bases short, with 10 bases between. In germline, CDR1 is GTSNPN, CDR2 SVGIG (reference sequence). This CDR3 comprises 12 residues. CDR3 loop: CAWNSGDYEQYF. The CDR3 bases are TGTGCCTGGAATTCAGGGGACTACGAGCAGTACTTC.

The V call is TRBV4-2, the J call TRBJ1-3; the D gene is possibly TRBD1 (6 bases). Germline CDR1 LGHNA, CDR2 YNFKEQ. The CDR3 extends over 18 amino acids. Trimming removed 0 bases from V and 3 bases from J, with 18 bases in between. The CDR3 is CASSQEGNQGTGGNTIYF. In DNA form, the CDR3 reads TGTGCCAGCAGCCAAGAAGGGAACCAGGGGACCGGTGGAAACACCATATATTTT.

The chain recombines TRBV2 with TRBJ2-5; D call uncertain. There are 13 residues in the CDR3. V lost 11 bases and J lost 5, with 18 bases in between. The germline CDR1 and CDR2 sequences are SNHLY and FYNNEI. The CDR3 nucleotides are TGTGCCGGCGCTGACTTGCCAGCCGAGACCCAGTACTTC. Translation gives CAGADLPAETQYF.

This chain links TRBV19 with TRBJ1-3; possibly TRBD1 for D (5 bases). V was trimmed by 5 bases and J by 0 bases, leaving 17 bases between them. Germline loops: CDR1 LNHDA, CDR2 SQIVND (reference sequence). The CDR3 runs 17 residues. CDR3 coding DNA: TGTGCCAGTAGTTTTACCAGGGTCCACATCTCTGGAAACACCATATATTTT. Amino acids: CASSFTRVHISGNTIYF. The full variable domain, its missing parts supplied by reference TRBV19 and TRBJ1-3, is DGGITQSPKYLFRKEGQNVTLSCEQNLNHDAMYWYRQDPGQGLRLIYYSQIVNDFQKGDIAEGYSVSREKKESFPLTVTSAQKNPTAFYLCASSFTRVHISGNTIYFGEGSWLTVV.

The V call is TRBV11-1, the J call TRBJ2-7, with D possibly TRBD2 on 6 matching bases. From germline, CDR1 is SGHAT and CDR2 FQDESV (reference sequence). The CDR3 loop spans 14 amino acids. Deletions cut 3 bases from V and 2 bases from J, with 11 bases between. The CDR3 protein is CASSFRDSTYEQYF. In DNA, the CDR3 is TGTGCCAGCAGCTTTCGGGACTCAACCTACGAGCAGTACTTC.